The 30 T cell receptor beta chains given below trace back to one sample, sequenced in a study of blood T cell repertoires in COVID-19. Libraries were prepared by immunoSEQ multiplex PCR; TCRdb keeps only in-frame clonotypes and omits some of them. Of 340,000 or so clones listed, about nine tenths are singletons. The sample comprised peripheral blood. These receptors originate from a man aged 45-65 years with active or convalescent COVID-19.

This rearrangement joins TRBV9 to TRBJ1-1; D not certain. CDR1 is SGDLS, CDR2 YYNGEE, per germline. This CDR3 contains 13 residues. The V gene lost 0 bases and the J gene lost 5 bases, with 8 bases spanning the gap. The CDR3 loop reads CASSVEMRTEAFF. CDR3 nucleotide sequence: TGTGCCAGCAGCGTAGAGATGAGGACTGAAGCTTTCTTT.

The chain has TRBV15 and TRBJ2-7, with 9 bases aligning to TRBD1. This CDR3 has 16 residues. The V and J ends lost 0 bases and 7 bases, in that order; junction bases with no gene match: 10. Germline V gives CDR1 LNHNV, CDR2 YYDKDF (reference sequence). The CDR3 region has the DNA TGTGCCACCAGCAGAGACCCAGTGGACAGGGGATGGGAGCAGTACTTC. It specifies CATSRDPVDRGWEQYF.

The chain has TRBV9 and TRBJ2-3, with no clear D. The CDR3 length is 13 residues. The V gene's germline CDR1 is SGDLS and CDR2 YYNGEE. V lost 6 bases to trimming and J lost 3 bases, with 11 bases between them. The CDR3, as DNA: TGTGCCAGCACCAGAGGAAGAACAGATACGCAGTATTTT. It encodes CASTRGRTDTQYF.

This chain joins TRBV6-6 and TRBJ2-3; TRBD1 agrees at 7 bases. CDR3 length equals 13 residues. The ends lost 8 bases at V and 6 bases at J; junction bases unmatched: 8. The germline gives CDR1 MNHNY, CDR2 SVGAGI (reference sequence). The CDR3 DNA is TGTGCCAGCGTGCCTACAGGGGTGGATACGCAGTATTTT. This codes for CASVPTGVDTQYF.

The CDR3 spells CASSQQFFNEQFF. CDR3 DNA: TGTGCCAGCAGCCAACAGTTTTTCAATGAGCAGTTCTTC. This chain connects TRBV14 to TRBJ2-1, with unresolved D. There are 13 residues in the CDR3. V lost 2 bases and J lost 6, with 8 bases in between. Germline V lookup: CDR1 SGHDN, CDR2 FVKESK.

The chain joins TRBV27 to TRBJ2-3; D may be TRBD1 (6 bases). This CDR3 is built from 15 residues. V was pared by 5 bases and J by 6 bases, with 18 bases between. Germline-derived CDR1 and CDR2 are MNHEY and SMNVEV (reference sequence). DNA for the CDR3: TGTGCCAGCAGTCCCAGTCAGGGGCCGGGGGATACGCAGTATTTT. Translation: CASSPSQGPGDTQYF.

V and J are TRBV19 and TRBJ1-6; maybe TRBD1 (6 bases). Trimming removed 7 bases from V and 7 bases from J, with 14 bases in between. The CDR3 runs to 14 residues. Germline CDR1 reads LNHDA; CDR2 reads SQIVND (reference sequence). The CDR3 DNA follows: TGTGCCAGTAAGACAGGAGCCCAAAATTCACCCCTCCACTTT. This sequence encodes CASKTGAQNSPLHF. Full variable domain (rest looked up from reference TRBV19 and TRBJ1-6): DGGITQSPKYLFRKEGQNVTLSCEQNLNHDAMYWYRQDPGQGLRLIYYSQIVNDFQKGDIAEGYSVSREKKESFPLTVTSAQKNPTAFYLCASKTGAQNSPLHFGNGTRLTVT.

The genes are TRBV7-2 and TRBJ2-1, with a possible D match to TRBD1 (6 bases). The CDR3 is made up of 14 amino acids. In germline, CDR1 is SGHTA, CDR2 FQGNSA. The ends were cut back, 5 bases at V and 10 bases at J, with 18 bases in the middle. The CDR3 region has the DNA TGTGCCAGCAGCAAAGATTGGTCCGGGACAGAGCAGTTCTTC. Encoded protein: CASSKDWSGTEQFF.

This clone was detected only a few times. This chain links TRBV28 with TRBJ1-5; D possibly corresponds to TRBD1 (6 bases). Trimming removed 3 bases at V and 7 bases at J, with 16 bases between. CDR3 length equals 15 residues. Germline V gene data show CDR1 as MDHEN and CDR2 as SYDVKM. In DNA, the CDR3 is TGTGCCAGCAGTTTGGGGGCCAGGGTTCAACAGCCCCAGCATTTT. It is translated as CASSLGARVQQPQHF.

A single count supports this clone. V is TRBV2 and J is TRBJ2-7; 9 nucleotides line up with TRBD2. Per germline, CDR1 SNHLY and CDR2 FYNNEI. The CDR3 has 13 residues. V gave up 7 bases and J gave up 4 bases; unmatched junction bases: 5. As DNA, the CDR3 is TGTGCCAGCAAAGGACTAGCGAAATACGAGCAGTACTTC. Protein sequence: CASKGLAKYEQYF.

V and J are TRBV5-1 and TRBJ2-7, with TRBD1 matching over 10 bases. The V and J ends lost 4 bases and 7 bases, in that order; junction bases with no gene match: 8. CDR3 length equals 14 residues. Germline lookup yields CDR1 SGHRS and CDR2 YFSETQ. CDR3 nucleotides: TGCGCCAGCAGCCAGGGACAGGGGTTAGGAGAGCAGTACTTC. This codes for CASSQGQGLGEQYF.

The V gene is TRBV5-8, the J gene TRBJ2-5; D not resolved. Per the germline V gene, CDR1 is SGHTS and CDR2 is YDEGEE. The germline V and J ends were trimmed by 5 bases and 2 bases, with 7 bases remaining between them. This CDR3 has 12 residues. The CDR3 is CASSRPQETQYF. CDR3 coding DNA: TGTGCCAGCAGTCGTCCGCAAGAGACCCAGTACTTC.

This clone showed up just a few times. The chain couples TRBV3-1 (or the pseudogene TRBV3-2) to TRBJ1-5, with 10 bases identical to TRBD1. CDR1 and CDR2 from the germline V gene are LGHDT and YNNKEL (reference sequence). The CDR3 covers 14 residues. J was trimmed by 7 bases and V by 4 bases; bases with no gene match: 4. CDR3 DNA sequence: TGTGCCAGCAGCCGACAGGGGGCCTGGCAGCCCCAGCATTTT. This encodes CASSRQGAWQPQHF.

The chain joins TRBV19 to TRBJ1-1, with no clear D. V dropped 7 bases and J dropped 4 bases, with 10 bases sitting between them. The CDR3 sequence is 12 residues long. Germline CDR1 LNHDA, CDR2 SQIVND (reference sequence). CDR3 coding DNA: TGTGCCAGTACGGGGTTGGTCACTGAAGCTTTCTTT. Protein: CASTGLVTEAFF. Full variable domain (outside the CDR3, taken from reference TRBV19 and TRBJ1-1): DGGITQSPKYLFRKEGQNVTLSCEQNLNHDAMYWYRQDPGQGLRLIYYSQIVNDFQKGDIAEGYSVSREKKESFPLTVTSAQKNPTAFYLCASTGLVTEAFFGQGTRLTVV.

The CDR3 region is CSVVWLAGSTDTQYF. CDR3 nucleotides: TGCAGCGTTGTTTGGCTAGCGGGAAGCACAGATACGCAGTATTTT. The V call is TRBV29-1, the J call TRBJ2-3, with 9 bases matching TRBD2. Germline trimming cut 4 bases from V and 0 bases from J; bases unmatched to any gene: 5. The germline V gene encodes CDR1 SQVTM and CDR2 ANQGSEA. CDR3 length equals 15 residues.

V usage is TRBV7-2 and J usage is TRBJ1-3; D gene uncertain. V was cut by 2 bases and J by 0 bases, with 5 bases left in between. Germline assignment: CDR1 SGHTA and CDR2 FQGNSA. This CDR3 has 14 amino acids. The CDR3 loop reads CASSLWASGNTIYF. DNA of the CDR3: TGTGCCAGCAGCTTATGGGCCTCTGGAAACACCATATATTTT. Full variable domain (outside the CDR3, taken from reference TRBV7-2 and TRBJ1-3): GAGVSQSPSNKVTEKGKDVELRCDPISGHTALYWYRQSLGQGLEFLIYFQGNSAPDKSGLPSDRFSAERTGGSVSTLTIQRTQQEDSAVYLCASSLWASGNTIYFGEGSWLTVV.

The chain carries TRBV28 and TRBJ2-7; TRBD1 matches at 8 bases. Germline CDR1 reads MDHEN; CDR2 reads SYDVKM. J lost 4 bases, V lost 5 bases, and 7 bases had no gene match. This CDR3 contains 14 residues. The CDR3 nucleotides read TGTGCCAGCAGTCCGGGACAGGCACCTTACGAGCAGTACTTC. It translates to CASSPGQAPYEQYF.

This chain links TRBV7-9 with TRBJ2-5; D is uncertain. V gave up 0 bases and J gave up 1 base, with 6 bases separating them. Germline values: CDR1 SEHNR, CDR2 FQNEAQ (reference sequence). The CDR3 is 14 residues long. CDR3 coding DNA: TGTGCCAGCAGCTTAGCTTACAGCCAAGAGACCCAGTACTTC. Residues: CASSLAYSQETQYF.

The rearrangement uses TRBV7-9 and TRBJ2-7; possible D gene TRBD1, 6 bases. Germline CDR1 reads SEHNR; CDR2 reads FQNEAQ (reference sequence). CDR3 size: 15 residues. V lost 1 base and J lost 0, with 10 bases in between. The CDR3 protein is CASSLGWGPSYEQYF. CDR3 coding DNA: TGTGCCAGCAGCTTAGGGTGGGGGCCCTCCTACGAGCAGTACTTC.

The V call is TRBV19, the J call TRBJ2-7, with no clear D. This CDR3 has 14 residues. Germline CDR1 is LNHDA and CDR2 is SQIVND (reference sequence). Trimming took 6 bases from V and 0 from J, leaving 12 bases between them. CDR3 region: CASSPRVGSYEQYF. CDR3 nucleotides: TGTGCCAGTAGCCCCCGGGTGGGCTCCTACGAGCAGTACTTC. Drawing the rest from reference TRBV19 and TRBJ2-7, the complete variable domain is DGGITQSPKYLFRKEGQNVTLSCEQNLNHDAMYWYRQDPGQGLRLIYYSQIVNDFQKGDIAEGYSVSREKKESFPLTVTSAQKNPTAFYLCASSPRVGSYEQYFGPGTRLTVT.

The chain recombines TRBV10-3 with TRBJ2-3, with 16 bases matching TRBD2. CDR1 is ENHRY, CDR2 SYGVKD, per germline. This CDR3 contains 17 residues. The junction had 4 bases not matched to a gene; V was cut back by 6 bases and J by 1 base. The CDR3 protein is CAISLGTSGGGTDTQYF. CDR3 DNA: TGTGCCATCAGCCTCGGGACTAGCGGGGGGGGCACAGATACGCAGTATTTT.

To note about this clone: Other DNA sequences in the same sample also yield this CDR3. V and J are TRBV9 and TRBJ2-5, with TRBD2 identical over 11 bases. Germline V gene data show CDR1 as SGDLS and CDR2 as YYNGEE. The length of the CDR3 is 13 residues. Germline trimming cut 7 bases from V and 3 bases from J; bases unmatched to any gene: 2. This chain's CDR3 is CASGGLAEETQYF. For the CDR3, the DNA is TGTGCCAGCGGGGGACTAGCGGAAGAGACCCAGTACTTC.

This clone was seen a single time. The CDR3 coding sequence is TGTGCCAGCAGCTATGATGACTCCCCTAGCAATCAGCCCCAGCATTTT. Protein product: CASSYDDSPSNQPQHF. The rearrangement links TRBV7-9 to TRBJ1-5; the D is unclear. The length of the CDR3 is 16 residues. The germline V gene encodes CDR1 SEHNR and CDR2 FQNEAQ (reference sequence). V was trimmed by 4 bases and J by 0 bases, leaving 13 bases between them.

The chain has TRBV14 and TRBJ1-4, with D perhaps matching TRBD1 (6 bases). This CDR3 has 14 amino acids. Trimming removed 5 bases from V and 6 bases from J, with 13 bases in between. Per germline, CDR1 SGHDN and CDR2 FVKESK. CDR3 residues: CASSAGARDEKLFF. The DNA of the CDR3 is TGTGCCAGCAGCGCAGGGGCTCGGGATGAAAAACTGTTTTTT.

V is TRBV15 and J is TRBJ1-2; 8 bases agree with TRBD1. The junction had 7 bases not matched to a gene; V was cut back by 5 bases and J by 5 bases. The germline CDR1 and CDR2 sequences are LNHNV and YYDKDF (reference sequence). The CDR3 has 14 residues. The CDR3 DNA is TGTGCCACCAGCGAGGACAGGGAACTGTATGGCTACACCTTC. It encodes CATSEDRELYGYTF. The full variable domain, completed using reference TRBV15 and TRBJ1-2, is DAMVIQNPRYQVTQFGKPVTLSCSQTLNHNVMYWYQQKSSQAPKLLFHYYDKDFNNEADTPDNFQSRRPNTSFCFLDIRSPGLGDTAMYLCATSEDRELYGYTFGSGTRLTVV.

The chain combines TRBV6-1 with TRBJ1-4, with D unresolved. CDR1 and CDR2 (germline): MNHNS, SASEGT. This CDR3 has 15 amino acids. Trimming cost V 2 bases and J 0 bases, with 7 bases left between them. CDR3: CASSELGATNEKLFF. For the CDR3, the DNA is TGTGCCAGCAGTGAACTGGGAGCAACTAATGAAAAACTGTTTTTT.

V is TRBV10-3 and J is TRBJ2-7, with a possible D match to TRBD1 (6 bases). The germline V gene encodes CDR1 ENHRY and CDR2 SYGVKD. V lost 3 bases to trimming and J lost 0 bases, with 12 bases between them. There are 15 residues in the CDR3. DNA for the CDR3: TGTGCCATCAGTGAATTCGACAGGAGCTCCTACGAGCAGTACTTC. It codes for CAISEFDRSSYEQYF.

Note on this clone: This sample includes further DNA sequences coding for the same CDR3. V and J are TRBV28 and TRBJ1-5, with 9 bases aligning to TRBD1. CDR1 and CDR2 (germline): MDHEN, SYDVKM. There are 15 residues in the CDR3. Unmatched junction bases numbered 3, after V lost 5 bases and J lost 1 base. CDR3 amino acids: CASSPDRGSNQPQHF. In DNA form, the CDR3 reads TGTGCCAGCAGTCCGGACAGGGGAAGCAATCAGCCCCAGCATTTT.

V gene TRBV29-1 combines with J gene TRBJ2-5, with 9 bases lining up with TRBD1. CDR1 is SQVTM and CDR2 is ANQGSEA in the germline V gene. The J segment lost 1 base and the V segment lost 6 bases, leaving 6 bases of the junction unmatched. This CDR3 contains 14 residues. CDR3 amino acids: CSVGTGTSQETQYF. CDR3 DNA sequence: TGCAGCGTGGGGACAGGGACTTCCCAAGAGACCCAGTACTTC.

The CDR3 nucleotides read TGTGCCAGCAGTTATGGGCCCCCTCGTGCAGCCTACGAGCAGTACTTC. It codes for CASSYGPPRAAYEQYF. The V call is TRBV6-2 or TRBV6-3, the J call TRBJ2-7; D is ambiguous. V shed 3 bases and J shed 2 bases, with 17 bases lying between them. Germline V gives CDR1 MNHEY, CDR2 SVGEGT. This CDR3 is 16 amino acids long.